The source of this T cell receptor (beta chain) is a study of blood T cell repertoires in COVID-19. The germline CDR1 and CDR2 sequences are KGHSH and LQKENI. J gave up 2 bases and V 6 bases, and 6 bases lay outside the gene matches. CDR3 length equals 14 residues. The method was immunoSEQ multiplex PCR; TCRdb's version includes in-frame clones alone and lacks a portion of them. This table holds a few hundred thousand clones, around 92% found once. The receptor comes from a woman in her 30s with COVID-19, enrolled during active disease. V and J are TRBV18 and TRBJ2-7; 8 bases align to TRBD1. Sequencing was done on a sample of peripheral blood. The CDR3 bases are TGTGCCAGCTCCGGACGACAGGGGACCTACGAGCAGTACGTC. Amino acid sequence: CASSGRQGTYEQYV.